These 16 T cell receptor beta chains share one sample of origin, sequenced in a study of shared clonotypes between healthy human individuals. The method was immunoSEQ multiplex PCR; TCRdb's version includes in-frame clones alone and lacks a portion of them. The sample carries 2.3 million or so clones, more than 80% recorded once. The specimen sequenced was naive CD4+ T cells from PBMCs. The subset here: CD45RA+ positively selected. Receptor source: a man between 18 and 35 years old in good health. Some clones in this sample may be carry-over from other donors' samples.

The J gene is TRBJ2-5, the V gene TRBV30; D is possibly TRBD1 or TRBD2 (5 bases each). Germline V CDR1 and CDR2: GTSNPN, SVGIG (reference sequence). Trimming left V 6 bases short and J 11 bases short, with 25 bases between. CDR3 length: 14 amino acids. For the CDR3, the DNA is TGTGCCTGTAATAGGGGACGCGCCCTCGGGGAGCAGTACTTC. Protein: CACNRGRALGEQYF.

The chain uses TRBV6-5 and TRBJ2-5; TRBD1 or TRBD2 may be the D gene (7 bases each). Trimming removed 6 bases at V and 7 bases at J, with 21 bases between. Germline V gives CDR1 MNHEY, CDR2 SVGAGI. The CDR3 covers 15 residues. CDR3 loop: CASSPEPDREGTQYF. CDR3 nucleotide sequence: TGTGCCAGCAGCCCAGAGCCAGACAGGGAGGGGACCCAGTACTTC.

The gene calls are TRBV19 and TRBJ2-7; weak D call: TRBD2 (5 bases). CDR1 is LNHDA, CDR2 SQIVND, per germline (reference sequence). This CDR3 region has 12 residues. The germline V and J ends were trimmed by 11 bases and 0 bases, with 11 bases remaining between them. DNA of the CDR3: TGTGCCTCCGGGATGGGCTCCTACGAGCAGTACTTC. Protein: CASGMGSYEQYF.

Details on this clone: Other DNA sequences in the same sample also yield this CDR3. CDR3 in DNA: TGTGCCATCAGTGAGTCCCGGGACGAGCAGTACTTC. Translation gives CAISESRDEQYF. The V and J genes are TRBV10-3 and TRBJ2-7, with unresolved D. The germline V gene has CDR1 ENHRY and CDR2 SYGVKD. This CDR3 comprises 12 residues. Trimming shortened V by 0 bases and J by 5 bases, and 5 bases separated the two germline ends.

The rearrangement uses TRBV7-8 and TRBJ2-7; 10 nucleotides line up with TRBD2. The CDR3 is made up of 14 amino acids. The germline gives CDR1 SGHVS, CDR2 FQNEAQ. Unmatched junction bases numbered 3, after V lost 5 bases and J lost 2 bases. The DNA of the CDR3 is TGTGCCAGCAGCAAGCGGGAGGGCCCCTACGAGCAGTACTTC. This sequence encodes CASSKREGPYEQYF.

The chain recombines TRBV9 with TRBJ2-1, with TRBD2 matching 8 bases. Losses at the gene ends were 3 bases for V and 3 bases for J; bases not matched to a gene: 5. CDR3 length: 15 amino acids. Germline CDR1 reads SGDLS; CDR2 reads YYNGEE. CDR3 nucleotides: TGTGCCAGCAGCGAAAGCGGGGGCTACTACAATGAGCAGTTCTTC. Amino acids: CASSESGGYYNEQFF.

CDR3 residues: CASSQDGDEQFF. DNA of the CDR3: TGTGCCAGCAGCCAAGATGGAGATGAGCAGTTCTTC. This rearrangement joins TRBV4-2 to TRBJ2-1; D unclear. V dropped 0 bases and J dropped 8 bases, with 5 bases sitting between them. Looked up from germline, CDR1 is LGHNA and CDR2 is YNFKEQ. The CDR3 loop spans 12 amino acids.

V and J are TRBV19 and TRBJ1-4; D not resolved. Trimming shortened V by 1 base and J by 0 bases, and 9 bases separated the two germline ends. This CDR3 contains 16 residues. CDR1 and CDR2 from the germline V gene are LNHDA and SQIVND (reference sequence). The CDR3 DNA follows: TGTGCCAGTAGTATAGCGCGGCAGGCAACTAATGAAAAACTGTTTTTT. Translated, it gives CASSIARQATNEKLFF.

A remark on this clone: This CDR3 is also generated by other DNA sequences in the sample. V gene TRBV2 combines with J gene TRBJ2-3; D is uncertain. The CDR3 length is 11 residues. V gave up 5 bases and J gave up 2 bases, with 2 bases separating them. Germline V gives CDR1 SNHLY, CDR2 FYNNEI. The CDR3 is CASSYTDTQYF. CDR3 DNA: TGTGCCAGCAGTTACACAGATACGCAGTATTTT.

A word on this clone: The germline gene is not matched at one end of the junction; a read error may be the cause. This chain links TRBV18 with TRBJ2-2; no reliable D call. CDR1 and CDR2 from the germline V gene are KGHSH and LQKENI. The CDR3 covers 15 residues. As DNA, the CDR3 is TGTGCCAGCTCGCCACCCGGGCCTAAGACCGGGGAGCTGTTTTTT. This codes for CASSPPGPKTGELFF.

This chain joins TRBV5-6 and TRBJ2-7, with D perhaps matching TRBD2 (6 bases). The V end was cut by 4 bases, the J end by 2 bases, with 16 bases between. Germline V gene sequence: CDR1 SGHDT, CDR2 YYEEEE. CDR3 length: 15 amino acids. The CDR3 protein is CASSMGGRQTYEQYF. In DNA form, the CDR3 reads TGTGCCAGCAGCATGGGTGGGAGGCAGACCTACGAGCAGTACTTC.

V and J are TRBV18 and TRBJ2-7; unclear D gene. Germline V CDR1 and CDR2: KGHSH, LQKENI. This CDR3 is built from 11 residues. Trimming cost V 2 bases and J 9 bases, with 8 bases left between them. The CDR3 DNA reads TGTGCCAGCTCACCAAACTCCGTGCAGTACTTC. Translated: CASSPNSVQYF.

V and J are TRBV7-2 and TRBJ1-4; D ambiguous. The ends were cut back, 0 bases at V and 5 bases at J, with 7 bases in the middle. The CDR3 totals 14 residues. From germline, CDR1 is SGHTA and CDR2 FQGNSA. The CDR3 is CASSLAGHNEKLFF. The CDR3 DNA follows: TGTGCCAGCAGCTTAGCGGGTCACAATGAAAAACTGTTTTTT.

The rearrangement links TRBV19 to TRBJ1-2, with D possibly being TRBD1 (5 bases). The V end lost 3 bases, the J end lost 8 bases, and 25 bases lay between the germline ends. The CDR3 runs to 17 residues. CDR1 LNHDA and CDR2 SQIVND come from the germline V gene (reference sequence). The CDR3 spells CASSIFSRGPAARGYTF. The CDR3 nucleotides read TGTGCCAGTAGTATTTTTTCGAGGGGACCGGCCGCGAGAGGCTACACCTTC.

This clone appeared a single time. The chain recombines TRBV7-3 with TRBJ2-5, with 11 bases matching TRBD2. CDR3 length: 18 residues. Germline V gives CDR1 SGHTA, CDR2 FQGTGA. J was trimmed by 4 bases and V by 3 bases; bases with no gene match: 13. The CDR3 nucleotides are TGTGCCAGCAGCTTGCACCGTCTAGCGGGAGGTTCAAGAGAGACCCAGTACTTC. The encoded protein is CASSLHRLAGGSRETQYF. The variable domain in full, completed from reference TRBV7-3 and TRBJ2-5, reads GAGVSQTPSNKVTEKGKYVELRCDPISGHTALYWYRQSLGQGPEFLIYFQGTGAADDSGLPNDRFFAVRPEGSVSTLKIQRTERGDSAVYLCASSLHRLAGGSRETQYFGPGTRLLVL.

The chain combines TRBV19 with TRBJ2-2, with 8 bases identical to TRBD2. The V gene's germline CDR1 is LNHDA and CDR2 SQIVND (reference sequence). This CDR3 region has 16 residues. Germline trimming cut 7 bases from V and 5 bases from J; bases unmatched to any gene: 12. In nucleotides, the CDR3 is TGTGCCAGTACCGGGAGGGGGAGGGAGTGGACCGGGGAGCTGTTTTTT. Encoded protein: CASTGRGREWTGELFF. Drawing the rest from reference TRBV19 and TRBJ2-2, the complete variable domain is DGGITQSPKYLFRKEGQNVTLSCEQNLNHDAMYWYRQDPGQGLRLIYYSQIVNDFQKGDIAEGYSVSREKKESFPLTVTSAQKNPTAFYLCASTGRGREWTGELFFGEGSRLTVL.